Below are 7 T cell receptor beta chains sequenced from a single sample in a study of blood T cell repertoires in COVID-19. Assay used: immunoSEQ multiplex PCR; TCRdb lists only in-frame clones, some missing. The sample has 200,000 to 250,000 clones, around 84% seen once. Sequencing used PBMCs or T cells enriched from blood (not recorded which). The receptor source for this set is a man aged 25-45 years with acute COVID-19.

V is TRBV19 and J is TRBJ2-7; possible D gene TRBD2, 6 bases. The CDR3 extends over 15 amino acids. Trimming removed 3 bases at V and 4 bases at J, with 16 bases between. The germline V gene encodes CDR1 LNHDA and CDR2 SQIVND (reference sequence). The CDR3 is CASSISAGPGYEQYF. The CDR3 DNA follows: TGTGCCAGTAGTATCTCGGCGGGGCCCGGATACGAGCAGTACTTC. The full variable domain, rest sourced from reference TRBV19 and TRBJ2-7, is DGGITQSPKYLFRKEGQNVTLSCEQNLNHDAMYWYRQDPGQGLRLIYYSQIVNDFQKGDIAEGYSVSREKKESFPLTVTSAQKNPTAFYLCASSISAGPGYEQYFGPGTRLTVT.

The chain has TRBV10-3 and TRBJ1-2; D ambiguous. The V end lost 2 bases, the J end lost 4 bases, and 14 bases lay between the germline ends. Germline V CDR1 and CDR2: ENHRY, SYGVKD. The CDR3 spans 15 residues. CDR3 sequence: CAISELTAGPYGYTF. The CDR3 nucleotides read TGTGCCATCAGTGAGCTGACCGCGGGCCCCTATGGCTACACCTTC.

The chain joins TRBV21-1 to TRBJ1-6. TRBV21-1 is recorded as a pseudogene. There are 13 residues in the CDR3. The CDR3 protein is CASVASSESPLHF. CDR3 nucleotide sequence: TGTGCCTCCGTGGCCTCCAGCGAATCACCCCTCCACTTT.

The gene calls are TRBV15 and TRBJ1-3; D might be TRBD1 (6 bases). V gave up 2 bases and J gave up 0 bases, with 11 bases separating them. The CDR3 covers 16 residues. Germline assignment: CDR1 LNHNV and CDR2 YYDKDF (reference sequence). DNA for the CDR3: TGTGCCACCAGCAGATGGGCGACAGGCTCTGGAAACACCATATATTTT. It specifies CATSRWATGSGNTIYF.

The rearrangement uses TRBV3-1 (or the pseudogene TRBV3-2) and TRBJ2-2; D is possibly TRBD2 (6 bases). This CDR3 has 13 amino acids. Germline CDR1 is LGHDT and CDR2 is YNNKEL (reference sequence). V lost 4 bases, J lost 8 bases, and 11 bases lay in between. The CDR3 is CASSLGLMGELFF. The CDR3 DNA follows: TGTGCCAGCAGCCTGGGACTTATGGGGGAGCTGTTTTTT.

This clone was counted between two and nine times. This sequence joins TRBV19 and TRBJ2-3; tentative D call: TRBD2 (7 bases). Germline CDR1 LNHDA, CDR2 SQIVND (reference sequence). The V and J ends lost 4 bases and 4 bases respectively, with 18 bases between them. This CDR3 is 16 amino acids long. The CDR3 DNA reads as TGTGCCAGTAGTACCCGGGTGGGGGGGGCCGCAGATACGCAGTATTTT. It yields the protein CASSTRVGGAADTQYF.

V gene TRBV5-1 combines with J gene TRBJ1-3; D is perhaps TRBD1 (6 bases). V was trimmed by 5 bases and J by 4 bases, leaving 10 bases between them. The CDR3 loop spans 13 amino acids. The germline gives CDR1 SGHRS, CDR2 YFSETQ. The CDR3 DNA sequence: TGCGCCAGCAGAGGGACATCGGGAAACACCATATATTTT. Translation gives CASRGTSGNTIYF.